Included here is one TCR beta chain sequence, with context. MiXCR was run by TCRdb on the 5' RACE reads, yielding one entry per CDR3 protein. The sample contains about 240,000 distinct CDR3 sequences, 10% to 13% of which appear only once. The sample comes from a study of identical twins. The CDR3 extends over 16 amino acids. Germline V gene sequence: CDR1 MGHRA, CDR2 YSYEKL. V was clipped by 4 bases and J by 4 bases; unmatched bases: 13. Material for sequencing was memory T cells sorted from blood. This chain joins TRBV4-1 and TRBJ2-7; 7 bases are shared with TRBD2. This TCR was recovered from a man in his forties or fifties in good health. The CDR3: CASSPRGAAGEYEQYF. The CDR3 DNA is TGCGCCAGCAGCCCCCGGGGAGCTGCGGGGGAGTACGAGCAGTACTTC.